This TCR beta chain appears in the sequencing data of a study of cytomegalovirus exposure and HLA in healthy donors. Donors were ostensibly healthy at sampling, although undocumented immune exposures were probable. CDR3 length: 16 residues. The germline V gene has CDR1 SGHNT and CDR2 YENEEA. Unmatched junction bases numbered 6, after V lost 5 bases and J lost 4 bases. Primers for the PCR totalled 60 Vbeta and 13 Jbeta. Here immunoSEQ multiplex PCR was the method, and the copy in TCRdb shows in-frame clones only, minus some. The sample holds 150,000 to 200,000 clones; around three quarters are singletons and the top ten take 0.95% to 1.1%.

The clonotype originates from a woman aged 40 to 50 in good health and CMV-seronegative. Sequencing input: PBMCs. This chain connects TRBV11-3 to TRBJ2-2; TRBD2 aligns across 11 bases. CDR3 sequence reads: CASSTGTSGGTGELFF. The CDR3 DNA reads TGTGCCAGCAGCACGGGGACTAGCGGTGGCACCGGGGAGCTGTTTTTT.